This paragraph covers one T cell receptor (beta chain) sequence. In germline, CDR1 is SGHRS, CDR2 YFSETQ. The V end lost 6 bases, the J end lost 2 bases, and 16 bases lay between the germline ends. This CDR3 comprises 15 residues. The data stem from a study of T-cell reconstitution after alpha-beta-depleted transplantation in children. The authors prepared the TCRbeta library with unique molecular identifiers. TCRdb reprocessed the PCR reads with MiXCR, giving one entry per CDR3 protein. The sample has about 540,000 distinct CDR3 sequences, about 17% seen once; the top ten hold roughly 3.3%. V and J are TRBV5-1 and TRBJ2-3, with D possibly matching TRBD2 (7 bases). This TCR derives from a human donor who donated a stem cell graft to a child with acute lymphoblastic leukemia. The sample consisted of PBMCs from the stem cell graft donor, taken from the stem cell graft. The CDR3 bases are TGCGCCAGCAATTGGGGGGGCTCGTACACAGATACGCAGTATTTT. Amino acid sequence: CASNWGGSYTDTQYF.